This record covers a single TCR beta chain. Antigen unknown. The data were produced by immunoSEQ multiplex PCR, yet TCRdb's version contains in-frame clones alone and is incomplete. This sample has some 98,000 clones, with around 84% found just once. Second-dose intervals near 4 or 12 weeks were combined. CDR3 size: 14 residues. V was shortened by 1 base and J by 4 bases, with 10 bases between the two germline ends. In germline, CDR1 is SGHVS, CDR2 FNYEAQ. The sample belongs to a study of T cell responses to AZD1222 COVID-19 vaccine. Study outcomes and limitations: Donors in the cohort were predominantly white British and more often female, and clonal diversity was possibly underestimated. It was only after the peak T cell response that any repertoires were sampled. Reportedly, nearly half the spike-specific TCRs target unmutated variant regions.

The chain couples TRBV7-6 to TRBJ1-2, with D possibly TRBD1 on 5 matching bases. The receptor was isolated from an adult who received the AZD1222 COVID-19 vaccine. Sequenced material: peripheral blood, taken 28 days after the second AZD1222 dose. The CDR3 reads CASSLGRETYGYTF. The DNA of the CDR3 is TGTGCCAGCAGCTTAGGCAGGGAGACCTATGGCTACACCTTC.